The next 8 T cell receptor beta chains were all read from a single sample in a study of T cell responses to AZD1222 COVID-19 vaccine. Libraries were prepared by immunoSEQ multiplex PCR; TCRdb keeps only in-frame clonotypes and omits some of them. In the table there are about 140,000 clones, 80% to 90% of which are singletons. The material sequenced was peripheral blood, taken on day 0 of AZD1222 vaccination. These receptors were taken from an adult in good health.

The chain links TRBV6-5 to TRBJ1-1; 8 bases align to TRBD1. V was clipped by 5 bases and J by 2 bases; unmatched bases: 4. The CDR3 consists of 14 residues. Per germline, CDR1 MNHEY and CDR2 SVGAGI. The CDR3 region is CASSLTGDNTEAFF. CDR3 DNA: TGTGCCAGCAGTCTGACAGGGGATAACACTGAAGCTTTCTTT.

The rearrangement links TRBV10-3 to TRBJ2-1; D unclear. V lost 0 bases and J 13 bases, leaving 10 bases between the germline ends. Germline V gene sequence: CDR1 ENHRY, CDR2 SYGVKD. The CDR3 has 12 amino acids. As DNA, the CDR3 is TGTGCCATCAGTGAGTCGTGGATCTCCCAGTTCTTC. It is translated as CAISESWISQFF.

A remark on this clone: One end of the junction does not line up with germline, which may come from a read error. CDR3 bases: TGTGCCAGCAGCTTAGCAGGGAACGCTGAAGCTTTCTTT. This encodes CASSLAGNAEAFF. This chain links TRBV7-3 with TRBJ1-1, with a weak D call TRBD1 (5 bases). This CDR3 has 13 amino acids. Germline CDR1 is SGHTA and CDR2 is FQGTGA.

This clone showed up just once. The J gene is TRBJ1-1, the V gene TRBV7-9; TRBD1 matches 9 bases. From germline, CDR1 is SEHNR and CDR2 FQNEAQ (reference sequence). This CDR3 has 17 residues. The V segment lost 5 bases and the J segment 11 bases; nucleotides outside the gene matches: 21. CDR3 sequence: CASSTSKQGARFFEAFF. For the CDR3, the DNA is TGTGCCAGCAGCACAAGCAAACAGGGGGCGCGATTTTTCGAGGCTTTCTTT.

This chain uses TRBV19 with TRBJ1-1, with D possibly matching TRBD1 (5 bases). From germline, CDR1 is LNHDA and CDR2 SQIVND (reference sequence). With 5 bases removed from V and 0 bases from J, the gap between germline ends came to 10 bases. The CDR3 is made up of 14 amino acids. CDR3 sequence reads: CASSYRLMNTEAFF. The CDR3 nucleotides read TGTGCCAGTAGTTACAGGTTGATGAACACTGAAGCTTTCTTT.

Written as DNA, the CDR3 is TGTGCCAGCAGCTTAGTGGGAGGGCCTGGGGACACTGAAGCTTTCTTT. Its protein is CASSLVGGPGDTEAFF. The chain is built from TRBV7-8 and TRBJ1-1; no clear D gene. CDR3 length: 16 amino acids. The V gene's germline CDR1 is SGHVS and CDR2 FQNEAQ. Trimming stripped 1 base from V and 3 bases from J, with 15 bases between.

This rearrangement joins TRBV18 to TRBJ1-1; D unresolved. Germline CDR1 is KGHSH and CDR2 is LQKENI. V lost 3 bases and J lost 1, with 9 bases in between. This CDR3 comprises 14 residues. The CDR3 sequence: CASSPNNGNTEAFF. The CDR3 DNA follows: TGTGCCAGCTCACCCAACAACGGGAACACTGAAGCTTTCTTT.

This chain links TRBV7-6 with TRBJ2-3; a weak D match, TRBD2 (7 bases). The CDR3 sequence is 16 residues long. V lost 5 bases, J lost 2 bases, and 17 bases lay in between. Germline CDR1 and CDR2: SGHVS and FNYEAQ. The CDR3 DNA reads TGTGCCAGCAGCCTCCGAGGCGGGGGCATCACAGATACGCAGTATTTT. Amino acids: CASSLRGGGITDTQYF.